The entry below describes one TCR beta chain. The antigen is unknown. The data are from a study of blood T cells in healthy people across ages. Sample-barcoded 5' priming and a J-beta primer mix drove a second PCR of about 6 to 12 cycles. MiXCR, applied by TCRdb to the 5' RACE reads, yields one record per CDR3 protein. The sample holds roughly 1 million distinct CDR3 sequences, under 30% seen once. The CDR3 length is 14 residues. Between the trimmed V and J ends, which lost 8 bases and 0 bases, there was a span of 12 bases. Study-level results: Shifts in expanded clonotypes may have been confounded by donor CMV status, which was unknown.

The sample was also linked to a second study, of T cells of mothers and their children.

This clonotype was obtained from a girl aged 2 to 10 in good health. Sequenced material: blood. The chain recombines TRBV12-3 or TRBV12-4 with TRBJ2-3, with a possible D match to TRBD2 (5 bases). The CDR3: CASESTGSTDTQYF. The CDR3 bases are TGTGCCAGCGAGTCTACGGGGAGCACAGATACGCAGTATTTT.